Following are 18 T cell receptor beta chains from one sample sequenced in a study of blood T cell repertoires in COVID-19. This table comes from immunoSEQ multiplex PCR, and its TCRdb copy is limited to in-frame clones, with some not included. The sample yields 210,000 or so clones, more than 80% seen once. Sequenced: peripheral blood. The receptors here all came from a woman over 75 with acute or convalescent COVID-19.

The V gene is TRBV9, the J gene TRBJ2-7; 10 nucleotides match TRBD2. This CDR3 has 15 residues. The trim removed 4 bases at V and 1 base at J, leaving 5 bases unmatched. Germline CDR1 is SGDLS and CDR2 is YYNGEE. Here the CDR3 reads CASSPSGGDSYEQYF. CDR3 sequence (DNA): TGTGCCAGCAGCCCCAGCGGGGGGGATTCCTACGAGCAGTACTTC.

The rearrangement uses TRBV7-9 and TRBJ1-4, with 11 positions matching TRBD1. CDR1 is SEHNR, CDR2 FQNEAQ, per germline (reference sequence). J gave up 8 bases and V 5 bases, and 4 bases lay outside the gene matches. The CDR3 sequence is 14 residues long. Here the CDR3 DNA reads TGTGCCAGCAGCCGGACAGGGGGCGCAGAAAAACTGTTTTTT. Amino acids: CASSRTGGAEKLFF. Combining the CDR3 with reference TRBV7-9 and TRBJ1-4 gives the whole variable domain DTGVSQNPRHKITKRGQNVTFRCDPISEHNRLYWYRQTLGQGPEFLTYFQNEAQLEKSRLLSDRFSAERPKGSFSTLEIQRTEQGDSAMYLCASSRTGGAEKLFFGSGTQLSVL.

This chain joins TRBV10-2 and TRBJ2-3; TRBD2 agrees at 10 bases. The germline gives CDR1 WSHSY, CDR2 SAAADI. The CDR3 length is 17 residues. Trimming cost V 4 bases and J 0 bases; bases outside gene matches: 7. The CDR3 DNA follows: TGCGCCAGCAGTGGGGGTACTAGCGGGATTAGCACAGATACGCAGTATTTT. Protein sequence: CASSGGTSGISTDTQYF.

This clone was observed a few times. The J gene is TRBJ2-3, the V gene TRBV27; D unclear. V was cut by 5 bases and J by 5 bases, with 8 bases left in between. Germline V gene lookup returns CDR1 MNHEY and CDR2 SMNVEV (reference sequence). CDR3 length equals 12 residues. The DNA for the CDR3 is TGTGCCAGCAGTCAACGGAGAGATACGCAGTATTTT. Its protein is CASSQRRDTQYF.

The chain joins TRBV7-2 to TRBJ2-7, with D perhaps matching TRBD1 (5 bases). This CDR3 has 14 amino acids. Trimming cost V 4 bases and J 1 base, with 11 bases left between them. Germline V lookup: CDR1 SGHTA, CDR2 FQGNSA. CDR3 nucleotides: TGTGCCAGCAGCTCGGTGCAGGGATCCTACGAGCAGTACTTC. Translating gives CASSSVQGSYEQYF.

This sequence joins TRBV9 and TRBJ1-2; 9 bases fit TRBD1. The CDR3 runs 18 residues. V lost 0 bases to trimming and J lost 8 bases; unmatched junction nucleotides: 17. CDR1 and CDR2 from the germline V gene are SGDLS and YYNGEE. The CDR3 sequence: CASSVGAGQGAPLRGYTF. The CDR3, as DNA: TGTGCCAGCAGCGTAGGGGCGGGACAGGGAGCCCCCTTGAGAGGCTACACCTTC. The variable domain in full, with the rest retrieved from reference TRBV9 and TRBJ1-2, is DSGVTQTPKHLITATGQRVTLRCSPRSGDLSVYWYQQSLDQGLQFLIQYYNGEERAKGNILERFSAQQFPDLHSELNLSSLELGDSALYFCASSVGAGQGAPLRGYTFGSGTRLTVV.

The gene calls are TRBV19 and TRBJ1-1; a possible D gene is TRBD1 (5 bases). This CDR3 has 13 amino acids. CDR1 is LNHDA, CDR2 SQIVND, per germline (reference sequence). Trimming stripped 9 bases from V and 0 bases from J, with 11 bases between. The CDR3, as DNA: TGTGCCAGCCAAACGACAGTGAACACTGAAGCTTTCTTT. It translates to CASQTTVNTEAFF.

CDR3 amino acids: CASIKLGRSGSPLHF. DNA for the CDR3: TGTGCCAGCATCAAACTCGGCAGGTCTGGTTCACCCCTCCACTTT. V usage is TRBV28 and J usage is TRBJ1-6; D remains unclear. V gave up 7 bases and J gave up 9 bases, with 19 bases separating them. There are 15 residues in the CDR3. From germline, CDR1 is MDHEN and CDR2 SYDVKM.

The chain links TRBV15 to TRBJ2-7; 7 positions match TRBD2. The V gene's germline CDR1 is LNHNV and CDR2 YYDKDF (reference sequence). The CDR3 covers 15 residues. With 6 bases clipped from V and 5 bases from J, the junction kept 13 bases outside the gene matches. This CDR3 reads CATRGGVTQFDEQYF. The CDR3 coding sequence is TGTGCCACCAGGGGAGGGGTCACCCAATTTGACGAGCAGTACTTC.

V is TRBV3-1 (or the pseudogene TRBV3-2) and J is TRBJ1-2, with a tentative D call TRBD1 (5 bases). Germline V lookup: CDR1 LGHDT, CDR2 YNNKEL (reference sequence). V dropped 1 base and J dropped 4 bases, with 13 bases sitting between them. This CDR3 has 15 residues. The CDR3 sequence is CASSQGARDPYGYTF. The CDR3 DNA sequence: TGTGCCAGCAGCCAAGGGGCGCGGGACCCCTATGGCTACACCTTC.

This chain uses TRBV19 with TRBJ1-4; 7 nucleotides match TRBD1. This CDR3 has 13 amino acids. Germline assignment: CDR1 LNHDA and CDR2 SQIVND (reference sequence). Losses at the gene ends were 4 bases for V and 8 bases for J; bases not matched to a gene: 4. The CDR3 spells CASSKSGGEKLFF. The CDR3 nucleotides are TGTGCCAGTAGTAAGTCAGGGGGAGAAAAACTGTTTTTT.

The V call is TRBV5-1, the J call TRBJ2-1, with 9 bases aligning to TRBD1. The V segment lost 3 bases and the J segment 7 bases; nucleotides outside the gene matches: 8. Per germline, CDR1 SGHRS and CDR2 YFSETQ. CDR3 length equals 15 residues. Here the CDR3 reads CASSSRDRVGNEQFF. The CDR3 DNA is TGCGCCAGCAGCTCCCGGGACAGGGTTGGTAATGAGCAGTTCTTC.

This clone was picked up a small number of times. The V call is TRBV6-5, the J call TRBJ1-2, with D hard to call. Germline CDR1 reads MNHEY; CDR2 reads SVGAGI. Trimming pared 4 bases from V and 3 bases from J, leaving 9 bases between. The CDR3 is made up of 13 amino acids. The CDR3 region is CASSSTIDYGYTF. The DNA of the CDR3 is TGTGCCAGCAGTTCGACTATTGACTATGGCTACACCTTC.

The V and J genes are TRBV3-1 (or the pseudogene TRBV3-2) and TRBJ1-1; tentatively, D is TRBD1 (5 bases). V dropped 4 bases and J dropped 0 bases, with 9 bases sitting between them. This CDR3 comprises 14 residues. Looked up from germline, CDR1 is LGHDT and CDR2 is YNNKEL (reference sequence). The CDR3 region is CASSRGGVNTEAFF. CDR3 nucleotide sequence: TGTGCCAGCAGCCGCGGAGGGGTGAACACTGAAGCTTTCTTT.

The V gene is TRBV4-3, the J gene TRBJ1-4; no clear D. The CDR3 totals 14 residues. V lost 4 bases, J lost 1 base, and 7 bases lay in between. CDR1 and CDR2 (germline): LGHNA, YSLEER. CDR3 region: CASSPSRTNEKLFF. The CDR3 coding sequence is TGCGCCAGCAGCCCTAGTAGAACTAATGAAAAACTGTTTTTT.

The chain couples TRBV4-1 to TRBJ2-2; D perhaps matches TRBD2 (6 bases). Germline V gene lookup returns CDR1 MGHRA and CDR2 YSYEKL. V was shortened by 5 bases and J by 0 bases, with 16 bases between the two germline ends. CDR3 length: 17 amino acids. The CDR3 is CASSNPWGETNTGELFF. The CDR3 nucleotides are TGCGCCAGCAGCAACCCCTGGGGGGAAACGAACACCGGGGAGCTGTTTTTT.

This clone is a singleton in its sample. CDR3 sequence reads: CASSLTGTGGAYGYTF. The CDR3 DNA sequence: TGTGCCAGCAGCTTAACCGGGACAGGGGGCGCTTATGGCTACACCTTC. J is TRBJ1-2 and V is TRBV7-3, with 12 bases aligning to TRBD1. Germline assignment: CDR1 SGHTA and CDR2 FQGTGA. This CDR3 contains 16 residues. After removal of 0 bases from V and 5 bases from J, the junction contained 4 bases not matched to a gene.

This rearrangement joins TRBV18 to TRBJ1-3; possibly TRBD1 for D (6 bases). V shed 3 bases and J shed 2 bases, with 8 bases lying between them. The CDR3 runs 14 residues. The germline V gene has CDR1 KGHSH and CDR2 LQKENI. The CDR3 here is CASSPGATGNTIYF. Here the CDR3 DNA reads TGTGCCAGCTCACCGGGGGCCACTGGAAACACCATATATTTT.